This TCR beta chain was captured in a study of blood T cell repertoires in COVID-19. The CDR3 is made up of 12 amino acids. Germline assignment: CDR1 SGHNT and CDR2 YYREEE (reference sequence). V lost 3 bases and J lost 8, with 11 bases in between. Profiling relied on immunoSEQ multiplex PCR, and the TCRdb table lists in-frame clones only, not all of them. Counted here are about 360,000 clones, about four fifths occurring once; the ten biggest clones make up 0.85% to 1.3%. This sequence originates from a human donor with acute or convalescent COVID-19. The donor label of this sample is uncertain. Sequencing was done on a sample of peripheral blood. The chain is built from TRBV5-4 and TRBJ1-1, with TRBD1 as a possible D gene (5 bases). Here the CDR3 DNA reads TGTGCCAGCAGCTCACCGGGACTAGAAGCTTTCTTT. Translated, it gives CASSSPGLEAFF.